This is a list of T cell receptor beta chains from one sample in a study of naive and memory T cell subsets. TCRdb redid the calling of the UMI-ligation and nested PCR reads with MiXCR, one entry per CDR3 protein. The sample gives around 160,000 distinct CDR3 sequences, about 18% of which show up once; about 0.14% is in the top ten. The sequencing sample was made of naive CD4+ T cells from blood. The receptors shown here come from a human donor in good health. The CDR3 runs from the conserved cysteine through the conserved F or W. The D gene is left open where the match is weak. Expanded clones are given a class, and other clones once, few, many or no size at all.

>NA|TRBJ1-5|NA|TRBV19
CASDLGPLNQPQHF
TGTGCCAGCGATCTAGGACCGCTCAATCAGCCCCAGCATTTT
>TRBD2|TRBJ2-1|NA|TRBV7-2
CASSPQTGTSGTNEQFF
TGTGCCAGCAGCCCACAAACCGGGACTAGCGGGACCAATGAGCAGTTCTTC
>TRBD1|TRBJ2-5|few|TRBV11-2
CASSSTRDRGQETQYF
TGTGCCAGCAGCTCTACCCGGGACAGGGGGCAAGAGACCCAGTACTTC
>TRBD2|TRBJ2-7|NA|TRBV6-5
CASSRSGTSGRYEQYF
TGTGCCAGCAGTCGCTCCGGGACTAGCGGGAGATACGAGCAGTACTTC
>NA|TRBJ2-3|few|TRBV18
CASSPTPRADTQYF
TGTGCCAGCTCACCAACCCCCAGGGCGGATACGCAGTATTTT
>NA|TRBJ2-1|NA|TRBV12-3/TRBV12-4
CASSSTTGRVNEQFF
TGTGCCAGCAGTTCTACGACAGGGAGGGTAAATGAGCAGTTCTTC
>TRBD2|TRBJ2-1|NA|TRBV27
CASSSQLGLAGGLENEQFF
TGTGCCAGCAGTTCACAGCTAGGACTAGCGGGAGGGTTGGAGAATGAGCAGTTCTTC
>NA|TRBJ2-6|few|TRBV7-2
CASSLGSGAGANVLTF
TGTGCCAGCAGCTTGGGTTCTGGGGCTGGGGCCAACGTCCTGACTTTC
>TRBD1|TRBJ2-2|few|TRBV7-9
CASSFSRDREHTGELFF
TGTGCCAGCAGCTTTAGCCGGGACAGGGAACATACCGGGGAGCTGTTTTTT
>TRBD1|TRBJ1-5|NA|TRBV20-1
CSASHRGGNQPQHF
TGCAGTGCTAGCCACAGGGGTGGCAATCAGCCCCAGCATTTT
>NA|TRBJ1-5|many|TRBV27
CASSFSENQPQHF
TGTGCCAGCAGTTTTTCGGAGAATCAGCCCCAGCATTTT
>TRBD2|TRBJ2-7|NA|TRBV6-2/TRBV6-3
CASSWTSGSEQYF
TGTGCCAGCAGTTGGACTAGCGGGAGCGAGCAGTACTTC
>NA|TRBJ2-1|few|TRBV6-2/TRBV6-3
CATAGAGVRYEQFF
TGTGCCACTGCAGGGGCGGGAGTTAGGTATGAGCAGTTCTTC
>TRBD2|TRBJ2-5|few|TRBV7-2
CASSSQGLEETQYF
TGTGCCAGCAGCTCACAAGGACTAGAGGAGACCCAGTACTTC
>NA|TRBJ1-5|few|TRBV6-2/TRBV6-3
CASSYSHRRNQPQHF
TGTGCCAGCAGTTACTCTCACAGACGCAATCAGCCCCAGCATTTT
>TRBD1|TRBJ2-7|few|TRBV20-1
CSASRGTAYEQYF
TGCAGTGCTAGCCGAGGGACAGCCTACGAGCAGTACTTC
>NA|TRBJ2-7|few|TRBV5-1
CASSFGTSDYEQYF
TGCGCCAGCAGCTTTGGGACAAGTGACTACGAGCAGTACTTC
>NA|TRBJ2-3|few|TRBV7-9
CASSPLRTQYF
TGTGCCAGCAGCCCACTCAGGACTCAGTATTTT
>TRBD2|TRBJ2-7|NA|TRBV2
CASRTGTSGRVVEQYF
TGTGCCAGCAGGACCGGGACTAGCGGGAGGGTCGTCGAGCAGTACTTC
>NA|TRBJ2-4|few|TRBV19
CASSFTINTASAKNIQYF
TGTGCCAGTAGTTTTACAATCAACACGGCGTCGGCCAAAAACATTCAGTACTTC
>TRBD1|TRBJ1-1|NA|TRBV27
CASSRGDRAPFGEAFF
TGTGCCAGCAGTCGCGGGGACAGGGCTCCCTTCGGGGAAGCTTTCTTT
>NA|TRBJ2-3|few|TRBV19
CATVPGQGFTDTQYF
TGTGCCACGGTTCCGGGACAAGGGTTCACAGATACGCAGTATTTT
>NA|TRBJ2-7|NA|TRBV15
CATSRGGTTYEQYF
TGTGCCACCAGCAGAGGAGGGACCACCTACGAGCAGTACTTC
>NA|TRBJ2-1|once|TRBV20-1
CSALRRLIGLDYNEQFF
TGCAGTGCTCTCCGGCGGCTTATCGGACTGGACTACAATGAGCAGTTCTTC
>TRBD1|TRBJ1-1|NA|TRBV10-3
CAITDGTGGGRTEAFF
TGTGCCATCACCGACGGGACAGGGGGCGGAAGGACTGAAGCTTTCTTT
>NA|TRBJ1-5|NA|TRBV18
CASSQAAPEGDQPQHF
TGTGCCAGCTCACAGGCGGCTCCCGAGGGGGATCAGCCCCAGCATTTT
>TRBD1|TRBJ2-1|few|TRBV12-3/TRBV12-4
CASSSQDRAGNEQFF
TGTGCCAGCAGTTCCCAGGACAGGGCCGGCAATGAGCAGTTCTTC
>NA|TRBJ2-2|few|TRBV7-8
CASSLVRWQTVAGELFF
TGTGCCAGCAGCTTAGTAAGGTGGCAGACGGTTGCCGGGGAGCTGTTTTTT
>TRBD1|TRBJ1-1|once|TRBV18
CASSFNPGGSHTEAFF
TGTGCCAGCTCGTTTAACCCAGGGGGCTCACACACTGAAGCTTTCTTT
>TRBD2|TRBJ2-1|few|TRBV20-1
CSARVGTSGWHEQFF
TGCAGTGCTAGAGTAGGGACTAGCGGGTGGCATGAGCAGTTCTTC
>NA|TRBJ1-1|few|TRBV12-3/TRBV12-4
CASSLVRGTEAFF
TGTGCCAGCAGTTTGGTCCGGGGCACTGAAGCTTTCTTT
>NA|TRBJ1-5|few|TRBV20-1
CSARSVYSNQPQHF
TGCAGTGCTAGATCAGTCTATAGCAATCAGCCCCAGCATTTT
>NA|TRBJ2-2|few|TRBV7-8
CASLATNTGELFF
TGTGCCAGTCTAGCGACGAACACCGGGGAGCTGTTTTTT
>TRBD1|TRBJ1-5|NA|TRBV19
CASSIGQVSNQPQHF
TGTGCCAGTAGTATCGGACAGGTTAGCAATCAGCCCCAGCATTTT
>NA|TRBJ2-4|NA|TRBV5-1
CASSLSAEVYIQYF
TGCGCCAGCAGCTTGTCCGCGGAGGTATACATTCAGTACTTC
>TRBD2|TRBJ2-3|NA|TRBV5-4
CASSLTGTSGSPGTDTQYF
TGTGCCAGCAGCTTGACCGGGACTAGCGGGAGTCCGGGGACAGATACGCAGTATTTT
>NA|TRBJ2-5|NA|TRBV6-2/TRBV6-3
CASSFRGPSTQYF
TGTGCCAGCAGTTTTCGGGGACCATCGACCCAGTACTTC
>TRBD1|TRBJ1-2|NA|TRBV3-1
CASSPWDRGNGYTF
TGTGCCAGCAGCCCGTGGGACAGGGGGAATGGCTACACCTTC
>TRBD1|TRBJ1-1|few|TRBV7-9
CASSLGTGESTEAFF
TGTGCCAGCAGCTTAGGAACAGGGGAGAGCACTGAAGCTTTCTTT
>NA|TRBJ1-6|NA|TRBV2
CASSPWGSGSNSPLHF
TGTGCCAGCAGCCCCTGGGGCTCCGGGAGTAATTCACCCCTCCACTTT
>TRBD2|TRBJ2-5|NA|TRBV5-1
CASSLDGLASETQNF
TGCGCCAGCAGCTTGGATGGACTAGCGTCGGAGACCCAGAACTTC
>TRBD2|TRBJ2-3|few|TRBV5-1
CASSLGSGSVADTQYF
TGCGCCAGCAGCTTGGGTAGCGGGAGTGTCGCAGATACGCAGTATTTT